This TCR beta chain was captured in a study of blood T cell repertoires in COVID-19. Study at large: Donors in the United States, Italy and Spain gave samples during acute or convalescent COVID-19.

The trim removed 0 bases at V and 8 bases at J, leaving 14 bases unmatched. The CDR3 is 18 residues long. CDR1 and CDR2 (germline): MGHRA, YSYEKL. Clones were sequenced by immunoSEQ multiplex PCR, and TCRdb holds only the in-frame ones, with some missing. The table shows 70,000 to 100,000 clones, with 80% to 90% occurring only once. The gene calls are TRBV4-1 and TRBJ1-2; 11 bases map to TRBD1. The sequencing input was peripheral blood. This clonotype was obtained from a man aged 45 to 65 with COVID-19, enrolled during active disease. CDR3 sequence reads: CASSQDVSSGQGARGYTF. The CDR3 DNA follows: TGCGCCAGCAGCCAAGATGTGAGCTCCGGACAGGGGGCCCGAGGCTACACCTTC.